A selection of T cell receptor beta chains follows, all from one sample in a study of technical replicates of blood from several donors. Sequencing used immunoSEQ multiplex PCR; TCRdb keeps in-frame clones, though not all of them. The sample has about 100,000 clones, about 95% seen once. Sample: T cells isolated from PBMCs. These receptors were obtained from a human donor in good health. Both conserved end residues are part of each CDR3.

v_gene	j_gene	CDR3aa
TRBV28	TRBJ1-4	CASTLGGWGRTNEKLFF
TRBV14	TRBJ2-5	CASSQGDRPQETQYF
TRBV6-5	TRBJ2-2	CASQIGDTGELFF
TRBV7-8	TRBJ2-3	CASTPGWSGRTDTQYF
TRBV7-3	TRBJ2-3	CASSLSGPSTDTQYF
TRBV5-1	TRBJ1-5	CASSLEQGDQPQHF
TRBV2	TRBJ1-1	CASGRQAVLGNTEAFF
TRBV5-4	TRBJ2-2	CASSLSVSGTDNTGELFF
TRBV28	TRBJ2-2	CASSLAGPNTGELFF
TRBV6-1	TRBJ1-1	CASQQANTEAFF
TRBV19	TRBJ2-1	CASSVPPAGDYNEQFF
TRBV19	TRBJ1-2	CASSFRGDGYTF
TRBV6-5	TRBJ2-3	CASSSIDREETDTQYF
TRBV7-2	TRBJ1-1	CASSLIFTGVNTEAFF
TRBV7-6	TRBJ1-2	CASSSKPYRGRNYGYTF
TRBV10-2	TRBJ1-4	CASSGFQDNEKLFF
TRBV28	TRBJ2-3	CASSLPWGGDTQYF
TRBV19	TRBJ2-1	CASSIPREGENEQFF
TRBV5-1	TRBJ1-1	CASSQDLNTEAFF
TRBV2	TRBJ2-1	CASKDRLGRNEQFF
TRBV10-3	TRBJ2-1	CAISGTYNEQFF
TRBV7-2	TRBJ1-5	CASSLGTGNNQPQHF
TRBV7-9	TRBJ2-1	CASLRTSVDNEQFF
TRBV5-1	TRBJ2-7	CASSLGTSGASYEQYF